Shown below are 20 T cell receptor beta chains from a single sample sequenced in a study of neurological immune-mediated disorders. TCRdb independently ran MiXCR on the 5' RACE reads; one entry per CDR3 protein. The sample records 64,000 or so distinct CDR3 sequences, roughly a tenth being singletons. Time point indicated: longitudinal time-point 1 (baseline). The sample was PBMCs. Receptor source: a man aged 25 to 45 in good health.

This clonotype was detected many times. The genes are TRBV4-1 and TRBJ2-5, with D perhaps being TRBD1 or TRBD2 (5 bases each). The V gene's germline CDR1 is MGHRA and CDR2 YSYEKL. V was clipped by 6 bases and J by 7 bases, with 12 bases between them. The CDR3 runs 12 residues. The CDR3 sequence is CASSELGGTQYF. CDR3 nucleotide sequence: TGCGCCAGCAGTGAGCTTGGGGGGACCCAGTACTTC.

This clonotype was observed many times. This chain connects TRBV2 to TRBJ1-2; tentatively, D is TRBD1 (5 bases). The CDR3 consists of 14 residues. Germline CDR1 is SNHLY and CDR2 is FYNNEI. The V end lost 11 bases, the J end lost 4 bases, and 20 bases lay between the germline ends. CDR3 sequence: CAQQRQGLGYGYTF. CDR3 sequence (DNA): TGTGCCCAGCAACGGCAGGGCTTGGGCTATGGCTACACCTTC.

The table lists this clonotype with many counts. The chain employs TRBV12-3 or TRBV12-4 and TRBJ2-1; 9 bases line up with TRBD1. V dropped 10 bases and J dropped 0; count of bases not matched to a gene: 10. The CDR3 runs 16 residues. The CDR3: CAITPQGATSYNEQFF. The CDR3 DNA sequence: TGTGCCATCACACCACAGGGGGCAACCTCCTACAATGAGCAGTTCTTC.

The table lists this clonotype with a few counts. This CDR3 reads CASSLEGTSGRALYEQFF. CDR3 sequence (DNA): TGTGCCAGCAGCTTAGAAGGGACTAGCGGGAGGGCCTTATATGAGCAGTTCTTC. The rearrangement joins TRBV11-2 to TRBJ2-1; 16 bases match TRBD2. Germline V gives CDR1 SGHAT, CDR2 FQNNGV. After removal of 0 bases from V and 8 bases from J, the junction contained 7 bases not matched to a gene. CDR3 length: 18 amino acids.

This clonotype was seen many times. V gene TRBV15 combines with J gene TRBJ2-7; D remains ambiguous. The V end was cut by 1 base, the J end by 0 bases, with 1 base between. Per germline, CDR1 LNHNV and CDR2 YYDKDF (reference sequence). There are 12 residues in the CDR3. Here the CDR3 DNA reads TGTGCCACCAGCAGAGGCTCCTACGAGCAGTACTTC. This encodes CATSRGSYEQYF.

V is TRBV18 and J is TRBJ2-7, with a possible D match to TRBD1 (6 bases). The V gene's germline CDR1 is KGHSH and CDR2 LQKENI. The CDR3 totals 16 residues. Trimming cost V 3 bases and J 1 base, with 16 bases left between them. CDR3 in amino acids: CASSPVGQTRSYEQYF. As DNA, the CDR3 is TGTGCCAGCTCACCGGTTGGACAGACCAGATCCTACGAGCAGTACTTC.

This clonotype was seen many times. The chain recombines TRBV24-1 with TRBJ1-5, with D uncertain. From germline, CDR1 is KGHDR and CDR2 SFDVKD. This CDR3 comprises 13 residues. Trimming took off 5 bases at V and 1 base at J, with 5 bases between the two ends. The CDR3 sequence: CATSVGSNQPQHF. In DNA form, the CDR3 reads TGTGCCACCAGTGTGGGGAGCAATCAGCCCCAGCATTTT.

This clonotype was seen repeatedly, ten times or more. The chain combines TRBV5-1 with TRBJ1-5; D is possibly TRBD1 (6 bases). The germline V gene encodes CDR1 SGHRS and CDR2 YFSETQ. This CDR3 has 14 amino acids. Trimming removed 2 bases at V and 4 bases at J, with 10 bases between. In DNA, the CDR3 is TGCGCCAGCAGCTTAGGGACAACAAATCAGCCCCAGCATTTT. Amino acids: CASSLGTTNQPQHF.

In this sample, this clonotype turned up many times. This chain joins TRBV20-1 and TRBJ2-4; 16 bases are shared with TRBD2. CDR3 length: 17 residues. Trimming took 3 bases from V and 9 from J; bases not matched to a gene: 11. CDR1 and CDR2 (germline): DFQATT, SNEGSKA (reference sequence). CDR3: CSARGLGLAGGQGIQYF. DNA for the CDR3: TGCAGTGCTAGGGGGTTGGGACTAGCGGGAGGGCAAGGCATTCAGTACTTC.

This clonotype was counted ten times or more. The rearrangement uses TRBV29-1 and TRBJ1-2, with 7 bases that match TRBD1. With 7 bases clipped from V and 3 bases from J, the junction kept 14 bases outside the gene matches. Germline CDR1 and CDR2: SQVTM and ANQGSEA. This CDR3 is built from 15 residues. The CDR3 region has the DNA TGCAGCGCCCAACTCCAACAAACAGGGGACTATGGCTACACCTTC. Residues: CSAQLQQTGDYGYTF. Full variable domain (outside the CDR3, taken from reference TRBV29-1 and TRBJ1-2): SAVISQKPSRDICQRGTSLTIQCQVDSQVTMMFWYRQQPGQSLTLIATANQGSEATYESGFVIDKFPISRPNLTFSTLTVSNMSPEDSSIYLCSAQLQQTGDYGYTFGSGTRLTVV.

This clonotype was recorded many times. V is TRBV12-3 or TRBV12-4 and J is TRBJ2-7, with 7 positions matching TRBD1. Trimming took 4 bases from V and 0 from J; bases not matched to a gene: 3. This CDR3 has 14 amino acids. CDR3 DNA: TGTGCCAGCAGTTCCGGGACAGTCTCCTACGAGCAGTACTTC. It yields the protein CASSSGTVSYEQYF.

This clonotype was detected ten times or more. V usage is TRBV3-1 and J usage is TRBJ2-1; TRBD2 agrees at 7 bases. With V trimmed by 1 base and J by 9 bases, 12 bases remained unmatched. Germline assignment: CDR1 LGHDT and CDR2 YNNKEL (reference sequence). The CDR3 totals 16 residues. The CDR3 reads CASSQVSRGRGGEQFF. Written as DNA, the CDR3 is TGTGCCAGCAGCCAAGTGAGTCGCGGGAGAGGTGGTGAGCAGTTCTTC.

A remark on this clonotype: The junction differs from germline at one of its ends, possibly a read error. The chain is built from TRBV9 and TRBJ2-3, with 7 nucleotides matching TRBD2. The length of the CDR3 is 15 residues. Germline lookup yields CDR1 SGDLS and CDR2 YYNGEE. CDR3 sequence: CDSRPRGSLHRGQYF. The CDR3 DNA sequence: TGTGACAGCAGACCGCGCGGGAGTCTGCACAGAGGGCAGTATTTT.

This clonotype has at least ten counts. V is TRBV29-1 and J is TRBJ1-5; TRBD1 is a possible D gene (6 bases). This CDR3 contains 13 residues. Deletions cut 5 bases from V and 4 bases from J, with 12 bases between. CDR1 and CDR2 from the germline V gene are SQVTM and ANQGSEA. The CDR3 spells CSVTEGVNQPQHF. DNA for the CDR3: TGCAGCGTTACTGAGGGGGTAAATCAGCCCCAGCATTTT.

This clonotype has at least ten counts. This chain connects TRBV25-1 to TRBJ2-2; D is undetermined. The CDR3 consists of 15 residues. V was shortened by 4 bases and J by 4 bases, with 13 bases between the two germline ends. The germline CDR1 and CDR2 sequences are MGHDK and SYGVNS. CDR3 nucleotides: TGTGCCAGCAGTGGGCTAGACTCAAGCACCGGGGAGCTGTTTTTT. Protein sequence: CASSGLDSSTGELFF.

Only a few counts were recorded for this clonotype. This chain uses TRBV24-1 with TRBJ2-3; D is possibly TRBD2 (5 bases). Between the trimmed V and J ends, which lost 2 bases and 2 bases, there was a span of 10 bases. Looked up from germline, CDR1 is KGHDR and CDR2 is SFDVKD. The CDR3 is 15 amino acids. The CDR3 reads CATSDSREPTDTQYF. CDR3 bases: TGTGCCACCAGTGATTCGAGGGAGCCCACAGATACGCAGTATTTT.

This clonotype has a count of ten or more. The rearrangement joins TRBV10-3 to TRBJ2-3; TRBD2 matches 9 bases. Germline CDR1 ENHRY, CDR2 SYGVKD. Trimming removed 5 bases from V and 0 bases from J; junction bases left unmatched: 3. The CDR3 contains 15 residues. The CDR3 sequence: CAISFTSGSTDTQYF. The CDR3 nucleotides read TGTGCCATCAGTTTTACTAGCGGGAGCACAGATACGCAGTATTTT.

This clonotype was observed at least ten times. The chain links TRBV5-1 to TRBJ2-1, with 13 bases matching TRBD2. This CDR3 is built from 15 residues. J gave up 9 bases and V 3 bases, and 6 bases lay outside the gene matches. From germline, CDR1 is SGHRS and CDR2 YFSETQ. This CDR3 reads CASSSGLAGVGEQFF. The DNA for the CDR3 is TGCGCCAGCAGCTCAGGACTAGCGGGAGTGGGTGAGCAGTTCTTC. Looking up the rest from reference TRBV5-1 and TRBJ2-1 gives the full variable domain: KAGVTQTPRYLIKTRGQQVTLSCSPISGHRSVSWYQQTPGQGLQFLFEYFSETQRNKGNFPGRFSGRQFSNSRSEMNVSTLELGDSALYLCASSSGLAGVGEQFFGPGTRLTVL.

This clonotype was recorded at least ten times. This chain connects TRBV9 to TRBJ2-1; the D call may be TRBD1 or TRBD2 (6 bases each). The CDR3 covers 17 residues. The V gene's germline CDR1 is SGDLS and CDR2 YYNGEE. V was shortened by 4 bases and J by 7 bases, with 24 bases between the two germline ends. CDR3 loop: CASSTYAPAWGANEQFF. CDR3 DNA: TGTGCCAGCAGCACGTATGCTCCGGCATGGGGGGCGAATGAGCAGTTCTTC.

This clonotype was found a few times. The CDR3 spells CASSQVGGEQFF. CDR3 nucleotides: TGTGCCAGCAGCCAGGTAGGCGGTGAGCAGTTCTTC. This chain uses TRBV4-2 with TRBJ2-1; D unresolved. Germline CDR1 reads LGHNA; CDR2 reads YNFKEQ. Trimming left V 3 bases short and J 9 bases short, with 9 bases between. CDR3 size: 12 residues.